The clone carrying this TCR beta chain came up once. Original processing notes: Amplified reference gene primers provided the basis for estimating nucleated cell counts. Data came from immunoSEQ multiplex PCR; TCRdb stores just in-frame clones and leaves some out. Clone size and V and J calls were adopted from that table, with D and trimming inferred from the DNA. The sample lists some 26,000 clones; approximately 86% were seen once. The data belong to a study of blood T cell repertoires in COVID-19. Background on the study: Researchers got acute and convalescent COVID-19 samples from the United States, Italy and Spain. T cells, B-cell-depleted T cells, or PBMCs supplied cDNA or gDNA.

The TCR originated in an elderly man with active or convalescent COVID-19. Sequences were obtained from peripheral blood.

CDR3 protein: CSVNSGRKTQYF. The DNA for the CDR3 is TGCAGCGTGAATAGCGGGAGAAAGACCCAGTACTTC. This chain joins TRBV29-1 and TRBJ2-5; 9 positions agree with TRBD2. This CDR3 region has 12 residues. With V trimmed by 6 bases and J by 6 bases, 5 bases remained unmatched. The germline CDR1 and CDR2 sequences are SQVTM and ANQGSEA.